These T cell receptor beta chains were read from a single sample in a study of patients and donors after allogeneic stem cell transplantation. TCRdb re-called the RT-PCR reads with MiXCR, one entry per CDR3 protein. This sample has 200,000 to 250,000 distinct CDR3 sequences; approximately 14% occur once, and the top ten carry 11%. The specimen was blood, either unsorted or a sorted T cell fraction (not recorded which). Receptor source: a human donor who was either an allogeneic HSCT recipient or a stem cell or donor lymphocyte infusion donor (not recorded which). It is not recorded whose cells these are; they may come from a transplant donor. Each CDR3 is given with its conserved first and last residue.

J,V,CDR3
TRBJ1-1,TRBV2,CASSLTGGNTEAFF
TRBJ2-1,TRBV5-1,CASSPTSGRANEQFF
TRBJ1-1,TRBV11-1,CASSLSEWANTEAFF
TRBJ1-5,TRBV30,CAWSVKGFGQPQHF
TRBJ2-1,TRBV5-1,CASSWDRDNEQFF
TRBJ2-5,TRBV7-3,CASSPSGGAEETQYF
TRBJ2-1,TRBV30,CAWSGGFGEQFF
TRBJ2-5,TRBV11-2,CASSKDSYQETQYF
TRBJ2-2,TRBV15,CATSRDFSGGELFF
TRBJ1-1,TRBV18,CASYGQVRAEAFF
TRBJ2-6,TRBV28,CASVPDSGANVLTF
TRBJ2-5,TRBV20-1,CSASVEGTGNQETQYF
TRBJ2-1,TRBV29-1,CSVSGTSSEQFF
TRBJ1-2,TRBV12-3/TRBV12-4,CASMEGDGYGYTF
TRBJ2-5,TRBV20-1,CSARDWAGLETQYF
TRBJ2-3,TRBV10-3,CAISDSGPRGTDTQYF